One and the same sample provided the 5 T cell receptor beta chains below, sequenced in a study of molecular identifiers for immune sequencing clone quantification. TCRdb reanalysed the PCR reads using MiXCR and keeps one entry per CDR3 protein. The table includes fewer than 350,000 distinct CDR3 sequences, about a fifth detected once. The material sequenced was naive CD8+ T cells from blood, with Jurkat cell RNA spiked in. Subset in this sample: FACS-sorted CD8+CD4-CCR7+CD45RA+ naive T cells. The receptors were sampled from a human donor in good health. Some libraries in this study had Jurkat cell RNA spiked in.

This clonotype showed up just a few times. The genes are TRBV4-3 and TRBJ2-1; 7 bases align to TRBD1. CDR1 and CDR2 (germline): LGHNA, YSLEER. V trimming: 0 bases; J trimming: 6 bases; junction bases outside the gene matches: 11. The CDR3 contains 17 residues. For the CDR3, the DNA is TGCGCCAGCAGCCAAGACCTCGACAGGGCCGGGGTCAATGAGCAGTTCTTC. This gives the protein CASSQDLDRAGVNEQFF.

This clonotype was counted ten times or more. The chain carries TRBV5-1 and TRBJ2-7; tentative D call: TRBD1 (7 bases). Trimming shortened V by 4 bases and J by 3 bases, and 17 bases separated the two germline ends. Per germline, CDR1 SGHRS and CDR2 YFSETQ. The CDR3 is 15 amino acids. CDR3 nucleotide sequence: TGCGCCAGCAGCGGCGGGACAGACTGGGACTACGAGCAGTACTTC. It yields the protein CASSGGTDWDYEQYF.

The rearrangement joins TRBV29-1 to TRBJ2-1; 14 bases map to TRBD2. The germline V gene encodes CDR1 SQVTM and CDR2 ANQGSEA. The V gene end was trimmed by 1 base and the J gene end by 9 bases; junction bases not matched to a gene: 8. CDR3 length: 16 amino acids. The CDR3 bases are TGCAGCGTTGAAGCGGGACTAGCGGGAGACCTCGGTGAGCAGTTCTTC. It yields the protein CSVEAGLAGDLGEQFF.

This clonotype has at least ten counts. The genes are TRBV24-1 and TRBJ2-3; 7 nucleotides line up with TRBD2. The CDR3 loop spans 16 amino acids. Looked up from germline, CDR1 is KGHDR and CDR2 is SFDVKD. Trimming removed 5 bases from V and 6 bases from J; junction bases left unmatched: 13. As DNA, the CDR3 is TGTGCCACCAGTGTAGGAGCGGGGCCGCTTCGTGATACGCAGTATTTT. It codes for CATSVGAGPLRDTQYF.

Turning to this clonotype: A much larger clonotype is one base distant, so this may be a read error. The chain recombines TRBV28 with TRBJ2-7; D not certain. Germline CDR1 is MDHEN and CDR2 is SYDVKM. This CDR3 is built from 14 residues. CDR3 protein: CASSPRTPLDERYF. The CDR3 nucleotides are TGTGCCAGCAGTCCTCGGACCCCGCTTGATGAGCGGTACTTC.